Included here is one T cell receptor beta chain sequence, with context. What this receptor recognizes is not known. There are no base qualities to consult, and no much larger clone falls within one base. Every donor in the study was a healthy Caucasian. CDR1 and CDR2 are drawn from the germline V gene: SGDLS, YYNGEE. At the junction V is shortened by 3 bases and J by 0 bases; bases outside the gene matches: 3. Including the terminal cysteine and phenylalanine, the CDR3 comprises 16 residues. Only the CDR3 DNA is retained, 48 bases long and in frame from the first base. The data were taken from a study of identical twins listed by TCRdb under 2016. For the study in its entirety: TCR alpha and beta repertoires from monozygotic twins, unrelated adults of various ages and cord blood were deep-sequenced to test whether fetal clonotypes persist. To rule out contamination, replicate twin experiments were performed at different times with different library preparation protocols. The investigation overall reported the following: In monozygotic twins, out-of-frame TCR alpha sharing was systematically underestimated by recombination models, although the models agreed with sharing between unrelated individuals. Compared with coincidental sharing between unrelated individuals, out-of-frame TCR alpha sequences shared between twins had an excess of sequences with low generation probability. Fewer insertions were carried by abundant cord blood beta clonotypes, a similar but weaker trend appeared in young adult naive repertoires, and no such trend appeared in memory repertoires. Invariant T cells such as MAIT and iNKT could partly confound zero-insertion analyses, although diverse VJ usage argued against such confounding for most clonotypes. Excess twin sharing in beta out-of-frame sequences was weaker because fewer shared sequences lowered the signal-to-noise ratio. Because the same donors could not be followed over many years, the conclusions relied on cross-sectional statistical analysis.

Receptors were amplified or captured by 5' RACE. Sequenced on an Illumina HiSeq 2000. Template switching introduced a universal primer binding site; the final cDNA contained a unique molecular identifier, enabling accurate counting of TCR cDNA molecules. Specific primers in the conserved constant-segment region were used to synthesize first-strand cDNA for the TCR alpha and beta chains. To control for contamination, every cDNA library was double barcoded, receiving both a SMART-Mk sample barcode and Illumina barcodes. TruSeq adapter sequences along with Illumina sample barcodes were introduced in two successive PCR steps. TCR alpha and beta cDNA libraries were sequenced on the Illumina HiSeq platform with custom primers. The published analysis was carried out like this. MiGEC processed the raw reads to extract unique molecular identifiers, while MiXCR was used to determine the CDR3 positions. Recombination models were inferred per individual with the repgenHMM and IGoR tools using an EM algorithm. Shared clonotype analysis was performed with the tcR package in R, normalizing sharing by the product of cloneset sizes. Out-of-frame nonproductive sequences were analyzed to study raw recombination free of thymic and clonal selection effects. Clones were called with MiXCR by TCRdb after fastp trimmed the public reads at Q25, and only in-frame beta chains were retained. For every CDR3 protein sequence, its rows merge into one entry that carries the most common genes and DNA. The V and J calls and clone size are TCRdb's, not the authors'. This sample gives some 1,700,000 distinct CDR3 sequences in total; about 32% of them show up just once. The ten top clones hold approximately 0.29% of the sample.

In this chain, TRBV9 is recombined with TRBJ2-1; 10 bases in between match TRBD2. This clonotype was sampled from a newborn girl in good health. Sequenced sample: cord blood. For the CDR3, the sequence is CASSGASGGSYNEQFF. The DNA sequence is TGTGCCAGCAGCGGAGCTAGCGGGGGCTCCTACAATGAGCAGTTCTTC.